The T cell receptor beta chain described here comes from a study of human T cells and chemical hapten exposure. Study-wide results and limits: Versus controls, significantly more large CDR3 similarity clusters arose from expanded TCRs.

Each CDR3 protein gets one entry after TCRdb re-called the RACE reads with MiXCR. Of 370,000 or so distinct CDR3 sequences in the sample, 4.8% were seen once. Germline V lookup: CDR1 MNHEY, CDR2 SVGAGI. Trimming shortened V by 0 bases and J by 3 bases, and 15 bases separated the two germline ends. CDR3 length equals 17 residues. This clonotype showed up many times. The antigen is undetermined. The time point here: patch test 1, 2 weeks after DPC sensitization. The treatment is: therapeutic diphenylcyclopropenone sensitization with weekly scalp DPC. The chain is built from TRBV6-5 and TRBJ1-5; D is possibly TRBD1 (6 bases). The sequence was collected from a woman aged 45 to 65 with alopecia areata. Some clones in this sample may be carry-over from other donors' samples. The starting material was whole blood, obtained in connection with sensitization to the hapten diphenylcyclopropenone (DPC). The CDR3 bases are TGTGCCAGCAGTTACTCGATTCGACAGGCCCTCAATCAGCCCCAGCATTTT. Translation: CASSYSIRQALNQPQHF.